The clone carrying this T cell receptor (beta chain) occurred many times. The use of a sample-barcoded 5' primer and a J-beta primer mix characterized a second PCR of roughly 6 to 11 cycles. TCRdb ran MiXCR on the 5' RACE reads and lists one entry per CDR3 protein. This table holds 980,000 or so distinct CDR3 sequences, around 48% found once. The data are from a study of blood T cells in healthy people across ages. J lost 3 bases, V lost 6 bases, and 5 bases had no gene match. CDR1 DFQATT and CDR2 SNEGSKA come from the germline V gene (reference sequence). The CDR3 runs 13 residues. Sequences were obtained from blood. The TCR originated in a man aged 25 to 40 in good health. The chain couples TRBV20-1 to TRBJ1-2; 9 bases match TRBD1. The CDR3 region is CSARTGVDYGYTF. The CDR3 region has the DNA TGCAGTGCCAGGACAGGGGTGGACTATGGCTACACCTTC.